Listed below are T cell receptor beta chains from one sample, sequenced in a study of EBV T-cell therapy then PD-1 blockade in nasopharyngeal carcinoma. Some clones are missing from TCRdb's copy, which holds only in-frame ones; the method was immunoSEQ multiplex PCR. The sample shows over 20,000 clones, about 88% of them seen only once. No antigen is known for these receptors. The starting material was CD8+ T cells from blood, obtained at approximately day 250 from a patient whose treatment included autologous EBV-specific T cells and nivolumab. The receptors derive from a man aged 40-55 years with nasopharyngeal carcinoma. Each CDR3 is given with its conserved first and last residue. D genes are given only for firm matches. Clone size, where shown, is once, few, many, or a class for clones that have expanded.

J gene	D gene	clone size	V gene	CDR3 protein	CDR3 DNA
TRBJ2-7	NA	few	TRBV7-9	CASSLLSWDYEQYF	TGTGCCAGCAGCTTATTGTCATGGGATTACGAGCAGTACTTC
TRBJ2-7	NA	NA	TRBV5-1	CASSTPGLRGEQYF	TGCGCCAGCAGCACCCCGGGGTTGAGGGGGGAGCAGTACTTC
TRBJ2-5	TRBD2	NA	TRBV7-9	CASSPTGGRGETQYF	TGTGCCAGCAGCCCCACTGGAGGGAGGGGAGAGACCCAGTACTTC
TRBJ1-1	TRBD1	NA	TRBV4-1	CASSQGGTGMNTEAFF	TGCGCCAGCAGCCAAGGAGGGACAGGGATGAACACTGAAGCTTTCTTT
TRBJ2-1	TRBD2	NA	TRBV6-4	CASSYSGGAADEQFF	TGTGCCAGCAGTTATAGCGGGGGGGCCGCGGATGAGCAGTTCTTC
TRBJ2-7	NA	NA	TRBV7-9	CASSLNAAGPTLYEQYF	TGTGCCAGCAGCTTAAATGCGGCGGGTCCCACCCTATACGAGCAGTACTTC
TRBJ1-5	NA	once	TRBV7-9	CASSLGGRYSNQPQHF	TGTGCCAGCAGCTTAGGGGGCAGGTATAGCAATCAGCCCCAGCATTTT
TRBJ1-4	TRBD1	NA	TRBV28	CASKAGGRPNEKLFF	TGTGCCAGCAAGGCAGGGGGCCGACCTAATGAAAAACTGTTTTTT
TRBJ2-7	TRBD1	large	TRBV28	CASSLEQGANDEQYF	TGTGCCAGCAGTTTAGAGCAGGGGGCGAACGACGAGCAGTACTTC
TRBJ1-2	NA	NA	TRBV5-5	CASSTTAGQPYGYTF	TGTGCCAGCAGCACCACCGCCGGACAGCCCTATGGCTACACCTTC
TRBJ2-1	TRBD2	NA	TRBV4-3	CASSQRLAGGSNEQFF	TGCGCCAGCAGCCAAAGGCTAGCGGGGGGGTCCAATGAGCAGTTCTTC
TRBJ1-1	NA	few	TRBV19	CASSIEGGTEAFF	TGTGCCAGTAGTATAGAGGGGGGCACTGAAGCTTTCTTT
TRBJ1-5	NA	NA	TRBV6-5	CASRAGSYPEHF	TGTGCCAGCAGGGCGGGAAGCTACCCAGAGCATTTT
TRBJ2-3	TRBD2	few	TRBV2	CASSEAGTSGGQYF	TGTGCCAGCAGTGAAGCGGGGACTAGCGGGGGCCAGTATTTT
TRBJ2-7	TRBD1	NA	TRBV28	CASSVTGGASYEQYF	TGTGCCAGCAGCGTGACAGGGGGCGCATCCTACGAGCAGTACTTC
TRBJ1-1	NA	NA	TRBV6-2/TRBV6-3	CASSYRVGGARMHTEAFF	TGTGCCAGCAGTTACAGGGTTGGGGGAGCCCGGATGCACACTGAAGCTTTCTTT
TRBJ1-1	TRBD1	once	TRBV25-1	CASSDPRTGDSAEAFF	TGTGCCAGCAGTGACCCTCGGACAGGGGATTCGGCTGAAGCTTTCTTT
TRBJ2-7	TRBD1	NA	TRBV7-9	CASSPGQGEVYEQYF	TGTGCCAGCAGCCCCGGACAGGGTGAGGTCTACGAGCAGTACTTC
TRBJ2-2	NA	NA	TRBV28	CASSWVAPGTGELFF	TGTGCCAGCAGTTGGGTAGCCCCGGGCACCGGGGAGCTGTTTTTT
TRBJ2-3	NA	NA	TRBV4-3	CASSQDGDFTEITDTQYF	TGCGCCAGCAGCCAAGATGGGGACTTCACAGAGATCACAGATACGCAGTATTTT
TRBJ2-3	NA	NA	TRBV9	CASSAAVQGNTQYF	TGTGCCAGCAGCGCCGCGGTACAGGGAAATACGCAGTATTTT
TRBJ2-7	TRBD1	NA	TRBV27	CASSLSRGLEEQYF	TGTGCCAGCAGTTTATCGAGGGGGCTAGAAGAGCAGTACTTC
TRBJ1-1	NA	NA	TRBV7-6	CASSPYDRLNTEAFF	TGTGCCAGCAGCCCTTATGACAGGTTGAACACTGAAGCTTTCTTT
TRBJ1-2	TRBD1	NA	TRBV27	CASSFTTGDNYGYTF	TGTGCCAGCTCCTTCACGACAGGGGACAACTATGGCTACACCTTC
TRBJ2-7	TRBD1	NA	TRBV5-1	CASSYGTGGYEQYF	TGCGCCAGCAGCTATGGGACAGGGGGCTACGAGCAGTACTTC
TRBJ1-1	NA	NA	TRBV7-9	CAGAGGLSTEAFF	TGTGCCGGGGCGGGGGGGCTAAGCACTGAAGCTTTCTTT
TRBJ2-2	NA	NA	TRBV4-1	CASSPGGGELFF	TGCGCCAGTTCCCCTGGGGGCGGGGAGCTGTTTTTT
TRBJ1-5	NA	NA	TRBV6-1	CASSEGTENQPQHF	TGTGCCAGCAGTGAAGGGACGGAAAATCAGCCCCAGCATTTT